The 18 T cell receptor beta chains in this list originate from one sample, sequenced in a study of blood T cell repertoires in COVID-19. Profiling relied on immunoSEQ multiplex PCR, and the TCRdb table lists in-frame clones only, not all of them. Among about 270,000 clones, 90% were seen once, and the ten largest hold approximately 4%. What was sequenced was PBMCs or T cells enriched from blood (not recorded which). Source of these receptors: a woman aged 25 to 39 with acute COVID-19.

The chain employs TRBV2 and TRBJ1-2, with 9 bases matching TRBD1. V trimming: 1 base; J trimming: 1 base; junction bases outside the gene matches: 10. Looked up from germline, CDR1 is SNHLY and CDR2 is FYNNEI. The CDR3 has 18 amino acids. In DNA, the CDR3 is TGTGCCAGCAGTGAAGGAGGGACAGGGCGAGAGGGTAACTATGGCTACACCTTC. Its protein is CASSEGGTGREGNYGYTF.

This clone is a singleton in its sample. The chain employs TRBV7-8 and TRBJ1-2; possibly TRBD1 for D (6 bases). Trimming took 5 bases from V and 5 from J, leaving 15 bases between them. The CDR3 extends over 14 amino acids. Germline CDR1 reads SGHVS; CDR2 reads FQNEAQ. The DNA of the CDR3 is TGTGCCAGCAGCCCCCGGGACACAGGGTATGGCTACACCTTC. Protein product: CASSPRDTGYGYTF.

The chain carries TRBV25-1 and TRBJ1-6, with TRBD1 matching over 7 bases. Looked up from germline, CDR1 is MGHDK and CDR2 is SYGVNS. The V segment lost 0 bases and the J segment 7 bases; nucleotides outside the gene matches: 9. This CDR3 spans 17 amino acids. The CDR3 loop reads CASSEYRIGGVNSPLHF. CDR3 bases: TGTGCCAGCAGTGAATATAGGATAGGGGGCGTCAATTCACCCCTCCACTTT.

This chain links TRBV27 with TRBJ1-5; 12 bases map to TRBD1. The ends lost 5 bases at V and 9 bases at J; junction bases unmatched: 8. The CDR3 consists of 15 residues. CDR1 and CDR2 (germline): MNHEY, SMNVEV (reference sequence). CDR3 sequence (DNA): TGTGCCAGCAGTAGAACCGGGACAGGGGGCAGGCCCCAGCATTTT. As protein: CASSRTGTGGRPQHF.

The V gene is TRBV11-2, the J gene TRBJ2-1; 7 bases align to TRBD2. The CDR3 spans 15 residues. In germline, CDR1 is SGHAT, CDR2 FQNNGV. Unmatched junction bases numbered 7, after V lost 7 bases and J lost 1 base. CDR3 protein: CASNPGGASYNEQFF. CDR3 sequence (DNA): TGTGCCAGCAACCCGGGAGGTGCGTCCTACAATGAGCAGTTCTTC. The whole variable domain, remainder taken from reference TRBV11-2 and TRBJ2-1, is EAGVAQSPRYKIIEKRQSVAFWCNPISGHATLYWYQQILGQGPKLLIQFQNNGVVDDSQLPKDRFSAERLKGVDSTLKIQPAKLEDSAVYLCASNPGGASYNEQFFGPGTRLTVL.

V is TRBV5-1 and J is TRBJ2-3; no clear D gene. Trimming took 1 base from V and 0 from J, leaving 3 bases between them. In germline, CDR1 is SGHRS, CDR2 YFSETQ. This CDR3 has 13 residues. CDR3 sequence (DNA): TGCGCCAGCAGCTTGCCAAGCACAGATACGCAGTATTTT. The encoded protein is CASSLPSTDTQYF.

This clone was picked up one time. The chain employs TRBV7-2 and TRBJ2-7, with 15 bases matching TRBD2. The CDR3 has 19 amino acids. CDR1 SGHTA and CDR2 FQGNSA come from the germline V gene. V dropped 1 base and J dropped 2; count of bases not matched to a gene: 9. CDR3 in amino acids: CASSLVPGLAGGSPYEQYF. CDR3 sequence (DNA): TGTGCCAGCAGCTTAGTCCCCGGACTAGCGGGAGGGTCGCCCTACGAGCAGTACTTC.

This chain uses TRBV2 with TRBJ1-5, with D unclear. V lost 3 bases and J 5 bases, leaving 11 bases between the germline ends. Germline V gene lookup returns CDR1 SNHLY and CDR2 FYNNEI. CDR3 length equals 14 residues. Written as DNA, the CDR3 is TGTGCCAGCAGTGAGGAGACCTCCTATCAGCCCCAGCATTTT. Its protein is CASSEETSYQPQHF.

The chain joins TRBV6-5 to TRBJ2-7; D is possibly TRBD2 (5 bases). CDR1 is MNHEY, CDR2 SVGAGI, per germline. V was cut by 7 bases and J by 0 bases, with 16 bases left in between. The CDR3 is 15 residues long. The CDR3 DNA reads TGTGCCAGCACGGAGGAAGTGCGGGCCTCCTACGAGCAGTACTTC. Its translation is CASTEEVRASYEQYF.

J is TRBJ2-4 and V is TRBV3-1 (or the pseudogene TRBV3-2); 9 bases agree with TRBD2. With V trimmed by 1 base and J by 0 bases, 1 base remained unmatched. There are 16 residues in the CDR3. Germline loops: CDR1 LGHDT, CDR2 YNNKEL (reference sequence). The CDR3 is CASSQVSGGAKNIQYF. CDR3 bases: TGTGCCAGCAGCCAAGTTAGCGGGGGAGCCAAAAACATTCAGTACTTC.

The genes are TRBV27 and TRBJ2-2; the D gene is possibly TRBD2 (6 bases). Germline loops: CDR1 MNHEY, CDR2 SMNVEV (reference sequence). CDR3 length equals 16 residues. V was cut by 5 bases and J by 2 bases, with 15 bases left in between. CDR3 sequence: CASSPLAGPNTGELFF. CDR3 DNA: TGTGCCAGCAGTCCGCTTGCGGGACCAAACACCGGGGAGCTGTTTTTT.

This clone was recorded only once. The chain combines TRBV6-2 or TRBV6-3 with TRBJ1-5, with D possibly matching TRBD1 (5 bases). Germline values: CDR1 MNHEY, CDR2 SVGEGT. Trimming shortened V by 2 bases and J by 0 bases, and 8 bases separated the two germline ends. The CDR3 sequence is 15 residues long. The CDR3 is CASSYKGVSNQPQHF. The DNA for the CDR3 is TGTGCCAGCAGTTACAAAGGGGTTAGCAATCAGCCCCAGCATTTT.

Here the CDR3 DNA reads TGCGCCAGCAGCTGGACAGGGTTAGGAGAAGCTTTCTTT. Translating gives CASSWTGLGEAFF. The chain recombines TRBV5-1 with TRBJ1-1, with 8 bases aligning to TRBD1. CDR3 length equals 13 residues. Per the germline V gene, CDR1 is SGHRS and CDR2 is YFSETQ. The J segment lost 8 bases and the V segment lost 3 bases, leaving 6 bases of the junction unmatched.

The chain employs TRBV4-1 and TRBJ2-3; 9 bases are a match to TRBD2. Germline V lookup: CDR1 MGHRA, CDR2 YSYEKL. The V segment lost 8 bases and the J segment 3 bases; nucleotides outside the gene matches: 12. The CDR3 runs to 16 residues. The CDR3 spells CASFGASGNRTDTQYF. CDR3 in DNA: TGCGCCAGCTTCGGGGCTAGCGGGAATCGTACAGATACGCAGTATTTT.

The chain couples TRBV18 to TRBJ1-2; no clear D. The CDR3 spans 14 residues. V lost 3 bases and J lost 0, with 8 bases in between. The germline V gene has CDR1 KGHSH and CDR2 LQKENI. CDR3: CASSPQNTNYGYTF. The CDR3 DNA is TGTGCCAGCTCACCTCAAAACACTAACTATGGCTACACCTTC.

J is TRBJ2-2 and V is TRBV9; 8 bases line up with TRBD2. This CDR3 region has 17 residues. Per germline, CDR1 SGDLS and CDR2 YYNGEE. Trimming cost V 3 bases and J 8 bases; bases outside gene matches: 15. CDR3 coding DNA: TGTGCCAGCAGCGACCATCCGGATAGCGGGATTGGAGGGGAGCTGTTTTTT. Its protein product is CASSDHPDSGIGGELFF.

This clone was counted a few times. This chain uses TRBV7-8 with TRBJ1-3, with TRBD1 as a possible D gene (6 bases). Trimming took off 2 bases at V and 4 bases at J, with 24 bases between the two ends. This CDR3 comprises 19 residues. In germline, CDR1 is SGHVS, CDR2 FQNEAQ. The CDR3, as DNA: TGTGCCAGCAGCTTACCTTATTGGACAGATGAACAGTCGGGAAACACCATATATTTT. This gives the protein CASSLPYWTDEQSGNTIYF.

The chain carries TRBV11-3 and TRBJ2-1, with 10 bases aligning to TRBD2. Germline CDR1 and CDR2: SGHNT and YENEEA. This CDR3 contains 15 residues. With V trimmed by 4 bases and J by 4 bases, 4 bases remained unmatched. The CDR3 loop reads CASSSEREGYNEQFF. The CDR3 nucleotides are TGTGCCAGCAGCTCCGAGCGGGAGGGATACAATGAGCAGTTCTTC.